This is a list of T cell receptor beta chains from one sample in a study of siplizumab effects on memory and regulatory T cells. TCRdb's table, derived via immunoSEQ multiplex PCR, lists solely in-frame clones and lacks some. The data contain around 7,000 clones, more than 60% of them singletons. The sequencing input was effector memory CD8+ T cells sorted from blood. All receptors derive from a human donor in good health. Each CDR3 is given with its conserved first and last residue. The order of the fields is CDR3 protein, CDR3 DNA, clone size, D gene, J gene, V gene. D genes are given only for firm matches. Some rows mark clone size as missing; the rest say once, few, many or name a class of expanded clone.

CDR3: CASSLVLGNEQFF
DNA: TGCGCCAGCAGCTTGGTGTTGGGAAATGAGCAGTTCTTC
size: .
D: .
J: TRBJ2-1
V: TRBV5-1

CDR3: CASSFTENTEAFF
DNA: TGTGCCAGCAGCTTCACAGAGAACACTGAAGCTTTCTTT
size: .
D: .
J: TRBJ1-1
V: TRBV5-6

CDR3: CATRDLASYEQYF
DNA: TGTGCCACGAGAGACCTTGCCTCCTACGAGCAGTACTTC
size: .
D: .
J: TRBJ2-7
V: TRBV6-5

CDR3: CASRNGYWEPQHF
DNA: TGTGCCAGCAGGAACGGTTATTGGGAGCCCCAGCATTTT
size: .
D: .
J: TRBJ1-5
V: TRBV25-1

CDR3: CASSGTGKTGELFF
DNA: TGTGCCAGCAGCGGGACAGGGAAGACCGGGGAGCTGTTTTTT
size: .
D: TRBD1
J: TRBJ2-2
V: TRBV6-5

CDR3: CSAGGYNEQFF
DNA: TGCAGCGCTGGGGGGTACAATGAGCAGTTCTTC
size: .
D: .
J: TRBJ2-1
V: TRBV29-1

CDR3: CASSWRTSGSYNEQFF
DNA: TGTGCCAGTAGTTGGAGAACTAGCGGCTCCTACAATGAGCAGTTCTTC
size: .
D: TRBD2
J: TRBJ2-1
V: TRBV19

CDR3: CAWSLPGTQYF
DNA: TGTGCCTGGAGTCTTCCAGGGACCCAGTACTTC
size: .
D: .
J: TRBJ2-5
V: TRBV30

CDR3: CASKTGEADTGELFF
DNA: TGTGCCAGTAAAACAGGGGAAGCGGACACCGGGGAGCTGTTTTTT
size: .
D: TRBD1
J: TRBJ2-2
V: TRBV19

CDR3: CASSLALTRVGEKLFF
DNA: TGTGCCAGCAGCTTAGCGCTTACGAGGGTTGGTGAAAAACTGTTTTTT
size: .
D: .
J: TRBJ1-4
V: TRBV7-8

CDR3: CSALTEQFF
DNA: TGCAGTGCTCTGACTGAGCAGTTCTTC
size: .
D: .
J: TRBJ2-1
V: TRBV20-1

CDR3: CATRARSYEQYF
DNA: TGTGCCACGAGGGCGCGCTCCTACGAGCAGTACTTC
size: .
D: .
J: TRBJ2-7
V: TRBV4-2

CDR3: CASRPHSNQPQHF
DNA: TGCGCCAGCAGACCACATAGCAATCAGCCCCAGCATTTT
size: .
D: .
J: TRBJ1-5
V: TRBV10-2

CDR3: CASSEFPGQEKLFF
DNA: TGTGCCAGCAGCGAGTTTCCGGGACAGGAAAAACTGTTTTTT
size: .
D: TRBD1
J: TRBJ1-4
V: TRBV11-1

CDR3: CASSSMDRAQPQHF
DNA: TGTGCCAGCAGCTCGATGGACAGGGCTCAGCCCCAGCATTTT
size: .
D: TRBD1
J: TRBJ1-5
V: TRBV7-9

CDR3: CASSDDRVNTEAFF
DNA: TGTGCCAGCTCAGACGACAGGGTGAACACTGAAGCTTTCTTT
size: .
D: TRBD1
J: TRBJ1-1
V: TRBV18

CDR3: CASSLVGSQRNEQYF
DNA: TGCGCCAGCAGCTTGGTTGGGAGCCAACGGAACGAGCAGTACTTC
size: .
D: .
J: TRBJ2-7
V: TRBV5-1

CDR3: CASSVDSSKGEKLFF
DNA: TGTGCCAGCAGCGTGGACTCCTCCAAGGGAGAAAAACTGTTTTTT
size: .
D: .
J: TRBJ1-4
V: TRBV7-8

CDR3: CASSGLRTSIPYEQYF
DNA: TGTGCCAGCAGCGGCCTCCGGACTAGCATCCCCTACGAGCAGTACTTC
size: .
D: TRBD2
J: TRBJ2-7
V: TRBV6-6

CDR3: CASSQEGSGSSYEQYF
DNA: TGTGCCAGCAGCCAAGAGGGTAGCGGGAGCTCCTACGAGCAGTACTTC
size: few
D: TRBD2
J: TRBJ2-7
V: TRBV4-2

CDR3: CASSYSGRGASEQFF
DNA: TGTGCCAGCAGCTATAGCGGGAGGGGGGCTTCGGAGCAGTTCTTC
size: once
D: TRBD2
J: TRBJ2-1
V: TRBV9

CDR3: CASSLAGGWNEQFF
DNA: TGTGCCAGCAGTTTAGCGGGGGGGTGGAATGAGCAGTTCTTC
size: once
D: TRBD2
J: TRBJ2-1
V: TRBV27

CDR3: CSVDGQGGNEQFF
DNA: TGCAGCGTTGACGGGCAGGGTGGAAATGAGCAGTTCTTC
size: medium-sized
D: .
J: TRBJ2-1
V: TRBV29-1

CDR3: CASKEGGSEQYF
DNA: TGCGCCAGCAAAGAGGGAGGAAGCGAGCAGTACTTC
size: .
D: .
J: TRBJ2-7
V: TRBV5-1

CDR3: CASSLGQNTGELFF
DNA: TGTGCCAGCAGCTTAGGTCAGAACACCGGGGAGCTGTTTTTT
size: few
D: .
J: TRBJ2-2
V: TRBV11-2

CDR3: CASSRARQGEAFF
DNA: TGTGCCAGCAGTCGCGCCCGACAGGGGGAGGCTTTCTTT
size: .
D: TRBD1
J: TRBJ1-1
V: TRBV6-5

CDR3: CASSGGEWTEAFF
DNA: TGTGCCAGCAGTGGGGGGGAGTGGACTGAAGCTTTCTTT
size: .
D: .
J: TRBJ1-1
V: TRBV6-1

CDR3: CASSLADREYEQYF
DNA: TGTGCCAGCAGCTTGGCGGACAGGGAGTACGAGCAGTACTTC
size: .
D: TRBD1
J: TRBJ2-7
V: TRBV5-5

CDR3: CARSFEGLAGASYNEQFF
DNA: TGTGCCAGAAGCTTCGAGGGACTAGCGGGAGCTTCCTACAATGAGCAGTTCTTC
size: .
D: TRBD2
J: TRBJ2-1
V: TRBV5-3

CDR3: CASSEGGTGSYEQYF
DNA: TGTGCCAGCAGTGAAGGGGGGACAGGCTCCTACGAGCAGTACTTC
size: .
D: TRBD1
J: TRBJ2-7
V: TRBV6-1

CDR3: CASRGNLNTEAFF
DNA: TGTGCCAGCAGGGGGAACTTGAACACTGAAGCTTTCTTT
size: .
D: .
J: TRBJ1-1
V: TRBV9

CDR3: CASSEAVSYEQFF
DNA: TGTGCCAGCAGTGAAGCCGTGAGCTATGAGCAGTTCTTC
size: few
D: .
J: TRBJ2-1
V: TRBV2